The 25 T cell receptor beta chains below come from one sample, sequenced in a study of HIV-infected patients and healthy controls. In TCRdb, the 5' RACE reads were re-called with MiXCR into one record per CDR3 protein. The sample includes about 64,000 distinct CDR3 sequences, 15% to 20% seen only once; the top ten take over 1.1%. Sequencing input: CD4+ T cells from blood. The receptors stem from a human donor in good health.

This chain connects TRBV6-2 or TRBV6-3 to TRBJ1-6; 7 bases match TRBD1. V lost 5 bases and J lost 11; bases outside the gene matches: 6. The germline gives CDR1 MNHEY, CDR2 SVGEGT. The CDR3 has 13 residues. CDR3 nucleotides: TGTGCCAGCAGTAACCGGGACAGTCCACCCCTCCACTTT. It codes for CASSNRDSPPLHF.

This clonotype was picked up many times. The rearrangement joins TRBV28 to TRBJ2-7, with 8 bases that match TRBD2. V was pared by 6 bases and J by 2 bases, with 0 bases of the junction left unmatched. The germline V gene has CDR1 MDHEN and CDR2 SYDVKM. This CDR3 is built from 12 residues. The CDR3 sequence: CASRAGAYEQYF. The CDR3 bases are TGTGCCAGCAGAGCGGGAGCCTACGAGCAGTACTTC.

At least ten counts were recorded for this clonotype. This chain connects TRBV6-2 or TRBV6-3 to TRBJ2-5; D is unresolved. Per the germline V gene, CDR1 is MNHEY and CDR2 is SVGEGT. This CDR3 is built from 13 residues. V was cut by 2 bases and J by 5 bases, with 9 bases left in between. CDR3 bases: TGTGCCAGCAGTTACGCCGTCCGTGAGACCCAGTACTTC. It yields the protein CASSYAVRETQYF.

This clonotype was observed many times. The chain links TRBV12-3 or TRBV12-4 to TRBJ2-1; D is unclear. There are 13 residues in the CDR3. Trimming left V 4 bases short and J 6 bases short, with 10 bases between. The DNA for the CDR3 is TGTGCCAGCAGTTCAAACTATGCCAATGAGCAGTTCTTC. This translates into CASSSNYANEQFF.

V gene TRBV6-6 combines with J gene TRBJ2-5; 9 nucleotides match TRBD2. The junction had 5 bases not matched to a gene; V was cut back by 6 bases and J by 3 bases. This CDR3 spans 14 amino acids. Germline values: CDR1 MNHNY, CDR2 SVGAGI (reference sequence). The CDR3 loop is CASSLRLAEETQYF. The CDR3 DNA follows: TGTGCCAGCAGCCTGAGACTAGCGGAAGAGACCCAGTACTTC.

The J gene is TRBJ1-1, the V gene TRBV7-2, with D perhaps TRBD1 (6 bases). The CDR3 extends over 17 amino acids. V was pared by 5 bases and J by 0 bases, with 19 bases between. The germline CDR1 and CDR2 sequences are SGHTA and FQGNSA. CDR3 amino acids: CASSETPGQTLNTEAFF. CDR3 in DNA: TGTGCCAGCAGCGAAACTCCAGGACAGACTCTGAACACTGAAGCTTTCTTT.

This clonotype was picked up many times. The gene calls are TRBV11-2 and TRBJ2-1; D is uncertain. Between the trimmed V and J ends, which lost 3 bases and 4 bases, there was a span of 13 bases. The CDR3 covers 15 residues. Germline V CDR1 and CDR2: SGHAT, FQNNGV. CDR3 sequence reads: CASSFQIGLYNEQFF. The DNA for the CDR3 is TGTGCCAGCAGCTTTCAAATAGGGCTTTACAATGAGCAGTTCTTC. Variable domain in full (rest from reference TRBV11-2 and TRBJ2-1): EAGVAQSPRYKIIEKRQSVAFWCNPISGHATLYWYQQILGQGPKLLIQFQNNGVVDDSQLPKDRFSAERLKGVDSTLKIQPAKLEDSAVYLCASSFQIGLYNEQFFGPGTRLTVL.

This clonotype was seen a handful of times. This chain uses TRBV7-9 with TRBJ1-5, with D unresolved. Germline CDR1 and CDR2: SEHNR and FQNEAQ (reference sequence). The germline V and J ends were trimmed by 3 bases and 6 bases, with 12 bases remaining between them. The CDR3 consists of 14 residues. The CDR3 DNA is TGTGCCAGCAGCTTGGACCACCCCGGTCAGCCCCAGCATTTT. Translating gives CASSLDHPGQPQHF. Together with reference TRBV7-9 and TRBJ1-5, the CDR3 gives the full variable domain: DTGVSQNPRHKITKRGQNVTFRCDPISEHNRLYWYRQTLGQGPEFLTYFQNEAQLEKSRLLSDRFSAERPKGSFSTLEIQRTEQGDSAMYLCASSLDHPGQPQHFGDGTRLSIL.

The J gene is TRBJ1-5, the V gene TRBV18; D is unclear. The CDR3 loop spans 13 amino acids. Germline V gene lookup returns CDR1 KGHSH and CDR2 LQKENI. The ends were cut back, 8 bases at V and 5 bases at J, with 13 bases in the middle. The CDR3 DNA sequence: TGTGCCAGCCTAGAAAATGTGGATCAGCCCCAGCATTTT. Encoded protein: CASLENVDQPQHF. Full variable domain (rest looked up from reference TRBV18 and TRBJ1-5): NAGVMQNPRHLVRRRGQEARLRCSPMKGHSHVYWYRQLPEEGLKFMVYLQKENIIDESGMPKERFSAEFPKEGPSILRIQQVVRGDSAAYFCASLENVDQPQHFGDGTRLSIL.

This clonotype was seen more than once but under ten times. CDR3 amino acids: CASSQEEGGRAFF. The CDR3 region has the DNA TGCGCCAGCAGCCAAGAGGAAGGGGGCCGTGCTTTCTTT. V gene TRBV4-3 combines with J gene TRBJ1-1, with 7 bases matching TRBD1. The trim removed 0 bases at V and 11 bases at J, leaving 6 bases unmatched. Germline V gene lookup returns CDR1 LGHNA and CDR2 YSLEER. The CDR3 spans 13 residues.

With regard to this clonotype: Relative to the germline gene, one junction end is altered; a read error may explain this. CDR3 loop: CASSPTSGASTDTQYF. In DNA, the CDR3 is TGTGCTAGCAGCCCCACTAGCGGGGCTAGCACAGATACGCAGTATTTT. The chain couples TRBV7-7 to TRBJ2-3; 10 bases align to TRBD2. The CDR3 totals 16 residues. Germline-derived CDR1 and CDR2 are SSHAT and FNYEAQ (reference sequence).

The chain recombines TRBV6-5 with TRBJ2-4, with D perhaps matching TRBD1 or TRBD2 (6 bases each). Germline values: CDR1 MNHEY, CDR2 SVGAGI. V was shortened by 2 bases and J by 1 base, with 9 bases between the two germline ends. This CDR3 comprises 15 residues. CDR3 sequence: CASSYRGRAKNIQYF. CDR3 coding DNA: TGTGCCAGCAGTTACAGGGGGAGGGCCAAAAACATTCAGTACTTC.

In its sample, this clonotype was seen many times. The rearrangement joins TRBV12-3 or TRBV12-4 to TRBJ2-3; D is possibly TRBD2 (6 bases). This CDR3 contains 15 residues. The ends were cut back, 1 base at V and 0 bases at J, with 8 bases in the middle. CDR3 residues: CASSLDSGSTDTQYF. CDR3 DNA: TGTGCCAGCAGTTTAGATAGCGGTAGCACAGATACGCAGTATTTT.

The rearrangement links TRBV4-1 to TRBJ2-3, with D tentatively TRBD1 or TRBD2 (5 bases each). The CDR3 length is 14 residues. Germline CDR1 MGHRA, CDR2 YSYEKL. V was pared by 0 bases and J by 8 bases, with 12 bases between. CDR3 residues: CASSQDSPGTTQYF. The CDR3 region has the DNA TGCGCCAGCAGCCAAGATTCACCAGGGACTACGCAGTATTTT.

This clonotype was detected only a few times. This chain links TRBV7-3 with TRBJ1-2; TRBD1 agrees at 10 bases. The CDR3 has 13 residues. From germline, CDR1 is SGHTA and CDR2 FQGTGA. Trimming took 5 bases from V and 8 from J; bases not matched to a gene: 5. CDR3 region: CASSPTGGSGYTF. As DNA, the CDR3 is TGTGCCAGCAGCCCGACAGGGGGCAGCGGCTACACCTTC.

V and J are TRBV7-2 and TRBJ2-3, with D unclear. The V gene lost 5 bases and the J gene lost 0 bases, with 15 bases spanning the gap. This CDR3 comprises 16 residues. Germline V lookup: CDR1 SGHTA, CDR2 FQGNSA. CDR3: CASSPVATTSTDTQYF. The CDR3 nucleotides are TGTGCCAGCAGCCCAGTGGCTACAACTAGCACAGATACGCAGTATTTT.

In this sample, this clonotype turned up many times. CDR3 bases: TGCGCCAGCAGCCAAGATAGCCCAGGGGCCCAGTACTTC. Amino acid sequence: CASSQDSPGAQYF. The chain couples TRBV4-1 to TRBJ2-5; tentatively, D is TRBD1 (6 bases). CDR3 size: 13 residues. V lost 0 bases and J lost 9, with 11 bases in between. CDR1 is MGHRA, CDR2 YSYEKL, per germline.

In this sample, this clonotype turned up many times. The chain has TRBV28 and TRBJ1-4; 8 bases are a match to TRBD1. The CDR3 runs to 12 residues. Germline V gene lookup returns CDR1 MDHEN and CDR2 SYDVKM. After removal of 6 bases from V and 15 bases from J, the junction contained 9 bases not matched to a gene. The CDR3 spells CASSAGDRPVFF. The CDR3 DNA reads TGTGCCAGCAGCGCCGGGGACAGGCCGGTGTTTTTT. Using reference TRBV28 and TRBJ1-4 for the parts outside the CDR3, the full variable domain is DVKVTQSSRYLVKRTGEKVFLECVQDMDHENMFWYRQDPGLGLRLIYFSYDVKMKEKGDIPEGYSVSREKKERFSLILESASTNQTSMYLCASSAGDRPVFFGSGTQLSVL.

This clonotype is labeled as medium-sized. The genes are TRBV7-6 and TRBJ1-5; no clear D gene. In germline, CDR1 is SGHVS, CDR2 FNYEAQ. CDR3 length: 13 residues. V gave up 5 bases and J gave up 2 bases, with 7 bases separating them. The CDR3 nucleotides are TGTGCCAGCAGCCCCGAGGGCAATCAGCCCCAGCATTTT. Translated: CASSPEGNQPQHF.

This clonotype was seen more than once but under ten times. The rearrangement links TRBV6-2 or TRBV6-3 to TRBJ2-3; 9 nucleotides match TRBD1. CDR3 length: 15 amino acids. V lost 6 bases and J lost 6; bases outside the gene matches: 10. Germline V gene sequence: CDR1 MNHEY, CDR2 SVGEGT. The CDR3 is CASRPIGTGSDTQYF. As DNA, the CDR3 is TGTGCCAGCAGACCAATCGGGACAGGGTCGGATACGCAGTATTTT.

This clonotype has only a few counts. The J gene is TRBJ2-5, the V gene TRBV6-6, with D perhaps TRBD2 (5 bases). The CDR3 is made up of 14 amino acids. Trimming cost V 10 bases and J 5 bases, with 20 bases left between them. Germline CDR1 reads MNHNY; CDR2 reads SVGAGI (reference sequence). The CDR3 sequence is CATEPGFLGETQYF. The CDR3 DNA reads TGTGCCACCGAGCCGGGGTTTTTGGGGGAGACCCAGTACTTC.

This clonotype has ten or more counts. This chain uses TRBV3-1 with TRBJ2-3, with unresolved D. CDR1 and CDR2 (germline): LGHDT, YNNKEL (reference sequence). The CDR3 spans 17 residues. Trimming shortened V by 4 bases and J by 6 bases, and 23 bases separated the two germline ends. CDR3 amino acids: CASSLQKGGSGIDTQYF. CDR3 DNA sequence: TGTGCCAGCAGCCTCCAAAAGGGCGGTTCGGGCATCGATACGCAGTATTTT.

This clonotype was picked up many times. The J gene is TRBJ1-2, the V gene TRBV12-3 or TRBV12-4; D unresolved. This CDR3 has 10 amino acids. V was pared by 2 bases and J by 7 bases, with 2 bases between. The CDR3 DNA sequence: TGTGCCAGCAGTTTAAGTGGCTACACCTTC. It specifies CASSLSGYTF.

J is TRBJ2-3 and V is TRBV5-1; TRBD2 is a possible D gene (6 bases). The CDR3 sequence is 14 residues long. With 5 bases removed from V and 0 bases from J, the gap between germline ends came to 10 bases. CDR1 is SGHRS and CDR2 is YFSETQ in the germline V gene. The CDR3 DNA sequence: TGCGCCAGCAGACTAGCAGATAGCACAGATACGCAGTATTTT. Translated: CASRLADSTDTQYF. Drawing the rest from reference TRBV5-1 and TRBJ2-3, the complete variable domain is KAGVTQTPRYLIKTRGQQVTLSCSPISGHRSVSWYQQTPGQGLQFLFEYFSETQRNKGNFPGRFSGRQFSNSRSEMNVSTLELGDSALYLCASRLADSTDTQYFGPGTRLTVL.

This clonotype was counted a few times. As DNA, the CDR3 is TGTGCCAGCTCGGCAAAAGGGACGAACACCGGGGAGCTGTTTTTT. It codes for CASSAKGTNTGELFF. V usage is TRBV18 and J usage is TRBJ2-2, with D unclear. The germline V gene has CDR1 KGHSH and CDR2 LQKENI. V lost 6 bases and J lost 0, with 11 bases in between. The CDR3 runs 15 residues.